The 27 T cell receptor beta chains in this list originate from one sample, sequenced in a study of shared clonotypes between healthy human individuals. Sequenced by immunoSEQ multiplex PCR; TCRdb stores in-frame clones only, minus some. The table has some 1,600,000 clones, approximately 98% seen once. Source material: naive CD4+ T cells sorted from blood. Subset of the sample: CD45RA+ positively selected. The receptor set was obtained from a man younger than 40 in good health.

The CDR3 sequence: CASSLLNPGGTEAFF. The CDR3 nucleotides read TGTGCCAGCAGCTTGTTGAATCCAGGGGGGACTGAAGCTTTCTTT. The rearrangement uses TRBV5-5 and TRBJ1-1; 7 bases align to TRBD1. Germline V gene lookup returns CDR1 SGHKS and CDR2 YYEKEE (reference sequence). With V trimmed by 1 base and J by 5 bases, 8 bases remained unmatched. The CDR3 loop spans 15 amino acids.

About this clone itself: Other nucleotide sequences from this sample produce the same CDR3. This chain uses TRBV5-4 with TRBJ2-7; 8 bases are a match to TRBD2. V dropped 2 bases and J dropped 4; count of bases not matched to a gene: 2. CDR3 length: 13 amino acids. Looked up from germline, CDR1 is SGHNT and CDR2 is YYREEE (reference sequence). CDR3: CASSLGGRYEQYF. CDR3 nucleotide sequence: TGTGCCAGCAGCTTAGGCGGGAGGTACGAGCAGTACTTC.

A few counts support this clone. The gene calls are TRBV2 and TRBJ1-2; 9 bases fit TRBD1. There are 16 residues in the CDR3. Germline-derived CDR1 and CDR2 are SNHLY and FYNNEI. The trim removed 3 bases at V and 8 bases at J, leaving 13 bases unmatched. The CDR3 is CASSEVRTGGAEGYTF. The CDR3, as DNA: TGTGCCAGCAGTGAGGTCAGAACAGGGGGCGCGGAGGGCTACACCTTC. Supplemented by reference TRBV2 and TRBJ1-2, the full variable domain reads EPEVTQTPSHQVTQMGQEVILRCVPISNHLYFYWYRQILGQKVEFLVSFYNNEISEKSEIFDDQFSVERPDGSNFTLKIRSTKLEDSAMYFCASSEVRTGGAEGYTFGSGTRLTVV.

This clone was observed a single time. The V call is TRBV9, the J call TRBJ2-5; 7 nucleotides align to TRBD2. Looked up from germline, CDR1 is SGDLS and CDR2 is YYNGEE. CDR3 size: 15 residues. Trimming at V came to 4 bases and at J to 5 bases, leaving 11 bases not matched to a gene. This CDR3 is CASSPVGREWETQYF. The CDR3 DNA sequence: TGTGCCAGCAGCCCGGTTGGGCGGGAGTGGGAGACCCAGTACTTC.

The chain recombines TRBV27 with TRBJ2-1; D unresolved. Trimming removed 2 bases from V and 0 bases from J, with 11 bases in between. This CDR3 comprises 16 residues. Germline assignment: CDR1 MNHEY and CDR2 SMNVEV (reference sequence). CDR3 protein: CASSLGRTSSYNEQFF. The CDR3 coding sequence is TGTGCCAGCAGTTTAGGCCGCACGAGCTCCTACAATGAGCAGTTCTTC.

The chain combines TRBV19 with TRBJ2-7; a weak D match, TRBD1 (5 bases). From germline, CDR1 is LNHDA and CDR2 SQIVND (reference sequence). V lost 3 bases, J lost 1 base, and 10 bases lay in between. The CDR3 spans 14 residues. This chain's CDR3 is CASSMVDRSYEQYF. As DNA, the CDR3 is TGTGCCAGTAGTATGGTCGACAGATCCTACGAGCAGTACTTC.

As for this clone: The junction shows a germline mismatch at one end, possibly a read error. The CDR3 nucleotides are TGTGCCAGCAGTTTGGGGCGGGCGCTCAAGAACACAGATACGCAGTATTTT. Encoded protein: CASSLGRALKNTDTQYF. V gene TRBV5-4 combines with J gene TRBJ2-3, with D possibly being TRBD1 or TRBD2 (5 bases each). This CDR3 contains 17 residues. From germline, CDR1 is SGHNT and CDR2 YYREEE (reference sequence).

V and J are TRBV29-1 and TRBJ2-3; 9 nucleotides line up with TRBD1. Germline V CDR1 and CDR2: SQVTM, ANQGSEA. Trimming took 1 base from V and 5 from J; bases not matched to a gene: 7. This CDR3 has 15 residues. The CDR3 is CSVEGGTGRRDTQYF. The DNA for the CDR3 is TGCAGCGTTGAAGGGGGGACAGGGCGGAGAGATACGCAGTATTTT.

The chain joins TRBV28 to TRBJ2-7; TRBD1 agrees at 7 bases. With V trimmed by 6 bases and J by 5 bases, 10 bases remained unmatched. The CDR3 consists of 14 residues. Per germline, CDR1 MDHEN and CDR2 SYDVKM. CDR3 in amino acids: CASSLTGKSDEQYF. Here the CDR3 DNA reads TGTGCCAGCAGCCTGACAGGGAAGTCGGACGAGCAGTACTTC. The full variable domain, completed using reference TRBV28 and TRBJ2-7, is DVKVTQSSRYLVKRTGEKVFLECVQDMDHENMFWYRQDPGLGLRLIYFSYDVKMKEKGDIPEGYSVSREKKERFSLILESASTNQTSMYLCASSLTGKSDEQYFGPGTRLTVT.

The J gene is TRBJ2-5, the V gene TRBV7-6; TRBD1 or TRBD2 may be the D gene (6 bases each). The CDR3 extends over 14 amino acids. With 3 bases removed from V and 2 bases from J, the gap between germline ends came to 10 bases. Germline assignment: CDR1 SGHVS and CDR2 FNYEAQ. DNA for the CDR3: TGTGCCAGCAGCTTCAAGGGGGGACAAGAGACCCAGTACTTC. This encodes CASSFKGGQETQYF.

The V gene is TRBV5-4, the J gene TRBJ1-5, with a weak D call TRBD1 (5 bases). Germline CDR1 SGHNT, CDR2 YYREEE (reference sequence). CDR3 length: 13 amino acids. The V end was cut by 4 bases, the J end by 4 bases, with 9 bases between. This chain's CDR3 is CASSKGANQPQHF. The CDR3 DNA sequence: TGTGCCAGCAGCAAAGGGGCAAATCAGCCCCAGCATTTT.

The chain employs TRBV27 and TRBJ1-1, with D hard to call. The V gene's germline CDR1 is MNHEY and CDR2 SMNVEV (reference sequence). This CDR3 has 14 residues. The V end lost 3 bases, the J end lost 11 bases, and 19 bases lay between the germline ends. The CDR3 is CASSFGGNSRRAFF. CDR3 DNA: TGTGCCAGCAGTTTCGGAGGCAACTCACGCCGGGCTTTCTTT.

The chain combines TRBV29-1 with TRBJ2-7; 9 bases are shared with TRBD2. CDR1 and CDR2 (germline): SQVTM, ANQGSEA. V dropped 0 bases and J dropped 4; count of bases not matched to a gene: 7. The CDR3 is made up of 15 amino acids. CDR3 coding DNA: TGCAGCGTTGAAGACTTAGCGGGAGCGGGGTACGAGCAGTACTTC. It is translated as CSVEDLAGAGYEQYF.

The CDR3 DNA is TGTGCCAGCAGTTACGCAGCTAACTATGGCTACACCTTC. The encoded protein is CASSYAANYGYTF. The chain has TRBV6-5 and TRBJ1-2; D is undetermined. Germline V lookup: CDR1 MNHEY, CDR2 SVGAGI. Trimming left V 2 bases short and J 0 bases short, with 4 bases between. The CDR3 sequence is 13 residues long.

The CDR3 region has the DNA TGCGCCAGCAGCCCCCGGACTAGCGGGAGTTACGAGCAGTACTTC. Translation: CASSPRTSGSYEQYF. J is TRBJ2-7 and V is TRBV4-1; 13 bases map to TRBD2. The trim removed 4 bases at V and 4 bases at J, leaving 4 bases unmatched. The length of the CDR3 is 15 residues. CDR1 is MGHRA and CDR2 is YSYEKL in the germline V gene.

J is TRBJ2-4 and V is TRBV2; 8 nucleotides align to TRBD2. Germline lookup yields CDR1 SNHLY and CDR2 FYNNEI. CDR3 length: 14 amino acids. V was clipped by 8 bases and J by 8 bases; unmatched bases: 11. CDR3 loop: CASCRASGRYIQYF. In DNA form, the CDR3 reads TGTGCCAGCTGCCGAGCCAGCGGGAGATACATTCAGTACTTC. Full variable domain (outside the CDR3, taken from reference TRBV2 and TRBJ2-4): EPEVTQTPSHQVTQMGQEVILRCVPISNHLYFYWYRQILGQKVEFLVSFYNNEISEKSEIFDDQFSVERPDGSNFTLKIRSTKLEDSAMYFCASCRASGRYIQYFGAGTRLSVL.

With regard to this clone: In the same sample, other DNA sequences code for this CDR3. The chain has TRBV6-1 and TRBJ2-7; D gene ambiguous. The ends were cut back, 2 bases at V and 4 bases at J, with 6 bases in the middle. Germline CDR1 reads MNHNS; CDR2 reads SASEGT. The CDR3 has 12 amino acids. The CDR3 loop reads CASSEKGYEQYF. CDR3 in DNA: TGTGCCAGCAGTGAAAAGGGATACGAGCAGTACTTC.

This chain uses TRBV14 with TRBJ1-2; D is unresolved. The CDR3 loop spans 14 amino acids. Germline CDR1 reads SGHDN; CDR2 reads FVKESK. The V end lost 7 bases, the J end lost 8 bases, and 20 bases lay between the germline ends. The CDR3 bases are TGTGCCAGCAAGCGTGGGATGTTAAGTGACGGCTACACCTTC. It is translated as CASKRGMLSDGYTF.

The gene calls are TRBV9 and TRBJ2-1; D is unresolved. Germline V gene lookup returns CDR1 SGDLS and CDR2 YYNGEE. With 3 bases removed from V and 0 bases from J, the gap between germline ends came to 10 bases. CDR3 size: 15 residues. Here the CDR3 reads CASSGSRSSYNEQFF. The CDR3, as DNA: TGTGCCAGCAGCGGATCGAGGAGCTCCTACAATGAGCAGTTCTTC.

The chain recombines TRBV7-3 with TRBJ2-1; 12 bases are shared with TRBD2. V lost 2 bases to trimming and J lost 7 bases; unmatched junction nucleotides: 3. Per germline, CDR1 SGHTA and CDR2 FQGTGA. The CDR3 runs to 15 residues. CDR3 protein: CASSLGTSGRNEQFF. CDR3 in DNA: TGTGCCAGCAGCTTAGGGACTAGCGGGCGGAATGAGCAGTTCTTC. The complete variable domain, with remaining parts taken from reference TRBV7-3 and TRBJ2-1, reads GAGVSQTPSNKVTEKGKYVELRCDPISGHTALYWYRQSLGQGPEFLIYFQGTGAADDSGLPNDRFFAVRPEGSVSTLKIQRTERGDSAVYLCASSLGTSGRNEQFFGPGTRLTVL.

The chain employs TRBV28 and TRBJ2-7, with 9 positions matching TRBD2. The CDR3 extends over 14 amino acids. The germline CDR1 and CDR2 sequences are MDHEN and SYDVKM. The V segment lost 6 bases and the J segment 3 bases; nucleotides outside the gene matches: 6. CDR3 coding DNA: TGTGCCAGCAGGCCACTAGCGGGCCTCTACGAGCAGTACTTC. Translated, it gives CASRPLAGLYEQYF.

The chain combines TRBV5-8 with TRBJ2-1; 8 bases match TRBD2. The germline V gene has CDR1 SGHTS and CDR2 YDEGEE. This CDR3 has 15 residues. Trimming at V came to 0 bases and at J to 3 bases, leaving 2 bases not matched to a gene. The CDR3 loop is CASSLATSGYNEQFF. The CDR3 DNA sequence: TGTGCCAGCAGCTTGGCCACTAGCGGCTACAATGAGCAGTTCTTC.

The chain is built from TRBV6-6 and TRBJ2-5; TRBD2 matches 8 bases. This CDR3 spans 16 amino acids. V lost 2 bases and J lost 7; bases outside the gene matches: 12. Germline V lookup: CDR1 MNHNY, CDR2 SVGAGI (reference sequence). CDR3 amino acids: CASSYIAGMGGGTQYF. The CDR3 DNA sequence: TGTGCCAGCAGTTACATAGCGGGGATGGGAGGAGGGACCCAGTACTTC.

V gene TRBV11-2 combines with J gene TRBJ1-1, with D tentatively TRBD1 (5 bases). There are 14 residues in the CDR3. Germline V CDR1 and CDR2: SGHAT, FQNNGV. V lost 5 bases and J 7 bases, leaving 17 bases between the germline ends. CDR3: CASSPRRGAGEAFF. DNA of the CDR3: TGTGCCAGCAGCCCTAGGAGAGGGGCCGGTGAAGCTTTCTTT.

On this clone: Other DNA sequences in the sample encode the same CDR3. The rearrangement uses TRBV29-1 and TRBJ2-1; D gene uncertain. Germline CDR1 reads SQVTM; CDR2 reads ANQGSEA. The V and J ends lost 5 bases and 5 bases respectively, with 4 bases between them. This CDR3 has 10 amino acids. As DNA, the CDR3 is TGCAGCGTTCGGAACAATGAGCAGTTCTTC. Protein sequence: CSVRNNEQFF.

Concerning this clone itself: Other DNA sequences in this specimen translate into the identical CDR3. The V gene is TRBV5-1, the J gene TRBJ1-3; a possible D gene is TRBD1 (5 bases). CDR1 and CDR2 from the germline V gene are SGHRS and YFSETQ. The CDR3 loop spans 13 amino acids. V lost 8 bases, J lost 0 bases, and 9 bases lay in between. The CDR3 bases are TGCGCCAGTTCCGGGGGCTCTGGAAACACCATATATTTT. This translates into CASSGGSGNTIYF.

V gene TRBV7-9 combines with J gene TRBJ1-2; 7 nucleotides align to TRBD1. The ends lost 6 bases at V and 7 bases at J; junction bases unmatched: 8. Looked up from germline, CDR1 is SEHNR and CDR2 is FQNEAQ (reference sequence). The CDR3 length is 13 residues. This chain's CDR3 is CASSSRGRSGYTF. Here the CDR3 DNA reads TGTGCCAGCAGTTCGAGGGGGCGCAGTGGCTACACCTTC.